A single sample gave rise to the 20 T cell receptor beta chains below, sequenced in a study of T cells of healthy individuals. TCRdb re-derived calls from the 5' RACE reads in MiXCR, one entry per CDR3 protein. The sample lists fewer than 90,000 distinct CDR3 sequences, more than 5% occurring once. These TCRs come from a female donor in good health.

Concerning this clonotype: A read error may explain this, as a much larger clone is one base away. This chain uses TRBV5-6 with TRBJ2-1; 7 bases align to TRBD1. The CDR3 has 15 residues. The V gene's germline CDR1 is SGHDT and CDR2 YYEEEE. CDR3: CASSRGQAIYNEQSF. The CDR3 DNA is TGTGCCAGCAGCCGCGGACAGGCCATCTACAATGAGCAGTCCTTC.

There are many counts of this clonotype. J is TRBJ2-7 and V is TRBV5-6; TRBD2 matches 8 bases. The CDR3 totals 13 residues. The trim removed 4 bases at V and 5 bases at J, leaving 5 bases unmatched. CDR1 and CDR2 (germline): SGHDT, YYEEEE. The CDR3 spells CASSHGTRNEQYF. CDR3 coding DNA: TGTGCCAGCAGCCACGGGACTAGAAACGAGCAGTACTTC.

This clonotype was counted many times. The chain couples TRBV29-1 to TRBJ2-7; D might be TRBD1 (6 bases). V lost 6 bases and J lost 2, with 17 bases in between. The CDR3 consists of 14 residues. Germline values: CDR1 SQVTM, CDR2 ANQGSEA. The CDR3 protein is CSVRRQDRPYEQYF. For the CDR3, the DNA is TGCAGCGTACGAAGACAGGACCGTCCCTACGAGCAGTACTTC.

V usage is TRBV3-1 and J usage is TRBJ1-3, with 9 bases that match TRBD1. V lost 4 bases, J lost 2 bases, and 9 bases stayed unmatched. CDR1 and CDR2 (germline): LGHDT, YNNKEL (reference sequence). The CDR3 is 17 amino acids. The CDR3 spells CASSPLTGGKPGNTIYF. DNA of the CDR3: TGTGCCAGCAGCCCCTTAACAGGGGGCAAACCTGGAAACACCATATATTTT.

This clonotype occurred many times. The chain combines TRBV6-1 with TRBJ2-3; D may be TRBD2 (6 bases). The CDR3 loop spans 15 amino acids. V was clipped by 2 bases and J by 3 bases, with 12 bases between them. Germline V gene sequence: CDR1 MNHNS, CDR2 SASEGT. The CDR3 sequence: CASSERELETDTQYF. DNA for the CDR3: TGTGCCAGCAGTGAACGGGAGTTGGAAACAGATACGCAGTATTTT.

This clonotype was detected ten times or more. The V and J genes are TRBV20-1 and TRBJ2-7; D may be TRBD1 or TRBD2 (5 bases each). CDR1 is DFQATT and CDR2 is SNEGSKA in the germline V gene (reference sequence). Trimming took off 1 base at V and 5 bases at J, with 12 bases between the two ends. CDR3 length: 13 amino acids. Here the CDR3 reads CSARVQAGHEQYF. CDR3 nucleotides: TGCAGTGCTAGAGTACAGGCGGGCCACGAGCAGTACTTC.

In its sample, this clonotype was seen a few times. The V call is TRBV7-2, the J call TRBJ2-3; TRBD1 agrees at 9 bases. This CDR3 region has 16 residues. Germline lookup yields CDR1 SGHTA and CDR2 FQGNSA. V was clipped by 2 bases and J by 0 bases; unmatched bases: 3. The CDR3 sequence is CASSLRTGASTDTQYF. The CDR3 coding sequence is TGTGCCAGCAGCTTACGGACAGGGGCTAGCACAGATACGCAGTATTTT.

This clonotype has ten or more counts. The rearrangement uses TRBV10-3 and TRBJ2-7; 13 bases align to TRBD2. J was trimmed by 5 bases and V by 6 bases; bases with no gene match: 4. The CDR3 length is 14 residues. Germline CDR1 reads ENHRY; CDR2 reads SYGVKD. The CDR3 DNA reads TGTGCCATCAGGGGACTAGCGGGACAAGACGAGCAGTACTTC. The encoded protein is CAIRGLAGQDEQYF.

This clonotype was seen only a few times. The V and J genes are TRBV9 and TRBJ2-6, with 8 nucleotides matching TRBD1. CDR1 is SGDLS and CDR2 is YYNGEE in the germline V gene. Trimming cost V 0 bases and J 4 bases; bases outside gene matches: 6. This CDR3 is 17 amino acids long. The CDR3 nucleotides read TGTGCCAGCAGCGTAGGGACAGGGAGTGCCGGGGCCAACGTCCTGACTTTC. Amino acids: CASSVGTGSAGANVLTF.

This clonotype was counted at least ten times. The chain joins TRBV12-3 or TRBV12-4 to TRBJ1-4; D is uncertain. Trimming left V 5 bases short and J 0 bases short, with 10 bases between. The CDR3 has 15 amino acids. CDR3 nucleotides: TGTGCCAGCAGTCTAAACCTTGCAACTAATGAAAAACTGTTTTTT. Protein product: CASSLNLATNEKLFF.

This clonotype appeared many times. The rearrangement uses TRBV7-2 and TRBJ2-7; possibly TRBD2 for D (5 bases). CDR3 size: 13 residues. Trimming left V 5 bases short and J 4 bases short, with 12 bases between. CDR1 SGHTA and CDR2 FQGNSA come from the germline V gene. CDR3 DNA: TGTGCCAGCAGCCCCCGGACTTCTTACGAGCAGTACTTC. The encoded protein is CASSPRTSYEQYF.

The chain combines TRBV7-2 with TRBJ2-3; TRBD2 might be the D (6 bases). Germline V lookup: CDR1 SGHTA, CDR2 FQGNSA. V was clipped by 7 bases and J by 3 bases, with 14 bases between them. The CDR3 runs 14 residues. The CDR3: CASTAGLHTDTQYF. CDR3 DNA sequence: TGTGCCAGCACCGCGGGACTCCATACAGATACGCAGTATTTT.

This clonotype appeared many times. The J gene is TRBJ2-1, the V gene TRBV12-3 or TRBV12-4; 10 bases line up with TRBD2. J lost 5 bases, V lost 9 bases, and 19 bases had no gene match. CDR3 length: 18 residues. This CDR3 reads CASGGLAGVRWGDNEQFF. The CDR3 DNA is TGTGCCAGTGGGGGGCTAGCGGGAGTACGGTGGGGGGACAATGAGCAGTTCTTC.

This clonotype was counted many times. This chain uses TRBV5-1 with TRBJ1-4, with a tentative D call TRBD1 (5 bases). The CDR3 is 15 amino acids. V lost 0 bases, J lost 1 base, and 7 bases lay in between. Germline V CDR1 and CDR2: SGHRS, YFSETQ. The CDR3: CASSLAQGTNEKLFF. CDR3 sequence (DNA): TGCGCCAGCAGCTTGGCCCAGGGAACTAATGAAAAACTGTTTTTT.

This clonotype was seen many times. The chain joins TRBV29-1 to TRBJ1-1; D gene unclear. Trimming stripped 1 base from V and 1 base from J, with 7 bases between. Germline V gives CDR1 SQVTM, CDR2 ANQGSEA. The length of the CDR3 is 13 residues. As DNA, the CDR3 is TGCAGCGTTGAAGGGCAAAAGAACACTGAAGCTTTCTTT. It specifies CSVEGQKNTEAFF.

This clonotype came up many times. This sequence joins TRBV7-6 and TRBJ2-2; D ambiguous. The CDR3 loop spans 13 amino acids. The V end lost 11 bases, the J end lost 4 bases, and 14 bases lay between the germline ends. The germline V gene has CDR1 SGHVS and CDR2 FNYEAQ. CDR3 bases: TGTGCCTCCCGATTCCGGTCCACCGGGGAGCTGTTTTTT. Its protein is CASRFRSTGELFF.

This clonotype was seen many times. The chain has TRBV29-1 and TRBJ1-1; TRBD1 is a possible D gene (6 bases). Per the germline V gene, CDR1 is SQVTM and CDR2 is ANQGSEA. Trimming took 6 bases from V and 2 from J, leaving 13 bases between them. The CDR3 spans 13 residues. The CDR3 nucleotides are TGCAGCGTATCGACAGGACAAAACACTGAAGCTTTCTTT. This encodes CSVSTGQNTEAFF.

This chain links TRBV5-1 with TRBJ2-5; the D is unclear. This CDR3 region has 13 residues. Trimming pared 1 base from V and 2 bases from J, leaving 6 bases between. CDR1 is SGHRS, CDR2 YFSETQ, per germline. The CDR3 reads CASSLQTQETQYF. In DNA, the CDR3 is TGCGCCAGCAGCTTGCAGACGCAAGAGACCCAGTACTTC.

This clonotype was recorded at least ten times. V usage is TRBV28 and J usage is TRBJ2-3; TRBD2 agrees at 10 bases. Germline lookup yields CDR1 MDHEN and CDR2 SYDVKM. The CDR3 length is 14 residues. After removal of 6 bases from V and 1 base from J, the junction contained 1 base not matched to a gene. Here the CDR3 DNA reads TGTGCCAGCAGAGCGGGAGGGGGCACAGATACGCAGTATTTT. This sequence encodes CASRAGGGTDTQYF.

This clonotype was seen repeatedly, ten times or more. The rearrangement joins TRBV30 to TRBJ2-1; 11 positions agree with TRBD2. J lost 10 bases, V lost 0 bases, and 8 bases had no gene match. Germline V CDR1 and CDR2: GTSNPN, SVGIG (reference sequence). This CDR3 spans 15 amino acids. The CDR3 DNA reads TGTGCCTGGAGTGTACAAGGTAGCGGGAGGGCCGAGCAGTTCTTC. It yields the protein CAWSVQGSGRAEQFF.